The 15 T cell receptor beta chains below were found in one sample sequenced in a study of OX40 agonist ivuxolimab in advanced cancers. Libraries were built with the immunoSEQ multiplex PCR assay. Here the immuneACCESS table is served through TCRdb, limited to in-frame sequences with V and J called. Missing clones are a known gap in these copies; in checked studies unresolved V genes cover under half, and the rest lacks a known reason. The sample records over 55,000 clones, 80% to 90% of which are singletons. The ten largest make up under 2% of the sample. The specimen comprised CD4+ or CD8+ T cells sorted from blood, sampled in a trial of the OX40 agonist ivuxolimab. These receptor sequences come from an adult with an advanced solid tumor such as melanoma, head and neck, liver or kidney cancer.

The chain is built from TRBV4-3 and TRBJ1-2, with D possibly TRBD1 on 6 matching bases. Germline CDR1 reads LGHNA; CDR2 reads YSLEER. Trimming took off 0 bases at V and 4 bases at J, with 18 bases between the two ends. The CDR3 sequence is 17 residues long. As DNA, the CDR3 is TGCGCCAGCAGCCAAGATCTCCCGACAGGCCGCTTCTATGGCTACACCTTC. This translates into CASSQDLPTGRFYGYTF.

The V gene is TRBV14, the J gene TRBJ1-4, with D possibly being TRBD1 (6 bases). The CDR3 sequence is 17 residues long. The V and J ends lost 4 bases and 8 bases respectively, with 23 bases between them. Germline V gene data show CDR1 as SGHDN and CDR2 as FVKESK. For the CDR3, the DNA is TGTGCCAGCAGCCGAGGGGGGCGGCCAGTAATGGAGGAAAAACTGTTTTTT. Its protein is CASSRGGRPVMEEKLFF. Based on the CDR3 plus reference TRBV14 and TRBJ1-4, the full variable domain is EAGVTQFPSHSVIEKGQTVTLRCDPISGHDNLYWYRRVMGKEIKFLLHFVKESKQDESGMPNNRFLAERTGGTYSTLKVQPAELEDSGVYFCASSRGGRPVMEEKLFFGSGTQLSVL.

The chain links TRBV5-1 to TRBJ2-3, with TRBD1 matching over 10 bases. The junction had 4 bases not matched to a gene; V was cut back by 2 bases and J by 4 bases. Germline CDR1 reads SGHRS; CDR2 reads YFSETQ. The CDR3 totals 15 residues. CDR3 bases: TGCGCCAGCAGCTTTTGGGGACAGGGGCCAGATACGCAGTATTTT. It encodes CASSFWGQGPDTQYF.

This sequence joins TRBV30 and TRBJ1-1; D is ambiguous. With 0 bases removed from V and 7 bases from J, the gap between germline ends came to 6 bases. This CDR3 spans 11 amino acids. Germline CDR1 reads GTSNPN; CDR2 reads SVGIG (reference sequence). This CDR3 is CAWSVFSEAFF. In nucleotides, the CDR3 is TGTGCCTGGAGTGTATTTAGTGAAGCTTTCTTT.

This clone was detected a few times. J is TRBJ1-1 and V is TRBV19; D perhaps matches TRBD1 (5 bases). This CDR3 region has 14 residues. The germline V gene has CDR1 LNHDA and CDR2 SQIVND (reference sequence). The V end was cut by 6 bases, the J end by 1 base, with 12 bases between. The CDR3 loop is CASRSRDRNTEAFF. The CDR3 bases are TGTGCCAGTAGATCCCGGGACCGGAACACTGAAGCTTTCTTT.

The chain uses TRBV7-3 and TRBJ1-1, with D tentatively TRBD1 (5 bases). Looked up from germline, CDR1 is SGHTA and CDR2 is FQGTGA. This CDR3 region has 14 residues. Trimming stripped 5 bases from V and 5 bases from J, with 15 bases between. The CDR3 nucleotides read TGTGCCAGCAGCAAACGTGGGAGGGGTACTGAAGCTTTCTTT. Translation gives CASSKRGRGTEAFF.

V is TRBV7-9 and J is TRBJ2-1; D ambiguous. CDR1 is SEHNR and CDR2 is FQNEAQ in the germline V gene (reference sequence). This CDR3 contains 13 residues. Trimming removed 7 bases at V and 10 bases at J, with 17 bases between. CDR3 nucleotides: TGTGCCAGCATCGAGGTAAAGCCTGGAGAGCAGTTCTTC. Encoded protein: CASIEVKPGEQFF.

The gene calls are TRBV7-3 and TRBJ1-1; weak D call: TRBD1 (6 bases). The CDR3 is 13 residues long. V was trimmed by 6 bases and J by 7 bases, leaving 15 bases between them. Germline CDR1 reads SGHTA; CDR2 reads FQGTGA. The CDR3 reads CASRPGGAGEAFF. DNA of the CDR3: TGTGCCAGCAGGCCCGGGGGCGCAGGTGAAGCTTTCTTT. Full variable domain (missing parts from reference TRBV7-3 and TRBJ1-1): GAGVSQTPSNKVTEKGKYVELRCDPISGHTALYWYRQSLGQGPEFLIYFQGTGAADDSGLPNDRFFAVRPEGSVSTLKIQRTERGDSAVYLCASRPGGAGEAFFGQGTRLTVV.

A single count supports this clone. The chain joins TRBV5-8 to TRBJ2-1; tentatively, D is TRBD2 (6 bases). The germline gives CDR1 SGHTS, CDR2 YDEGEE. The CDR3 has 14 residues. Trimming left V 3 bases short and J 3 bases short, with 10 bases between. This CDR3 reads CASSSGGYYNEQFF. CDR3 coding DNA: TGTGCCAGCAGCTCCGGGGGTTACTACAATGAGCAGTTCTTC. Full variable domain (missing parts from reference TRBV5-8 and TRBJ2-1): EAGVTQSPTHLIKTRGQQATLRCSPISGHTSVYWYQQALGLGLQFLLWYDEGEERNRGNFPPRFSGRQFPNYSSELNVNALELEDSALYLCASSSGGYYNEQFFGPGTRLTVL.

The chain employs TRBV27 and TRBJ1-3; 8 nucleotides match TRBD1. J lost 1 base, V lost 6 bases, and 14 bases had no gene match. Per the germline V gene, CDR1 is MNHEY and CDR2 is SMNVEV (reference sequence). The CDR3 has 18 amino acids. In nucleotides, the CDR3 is TGTGCCAGCAGCCCCCAGCCTCCTCAGGGGGCTTCTGGAAACACCATATATTTT. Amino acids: CASSPQPPQGASGNTIYF.

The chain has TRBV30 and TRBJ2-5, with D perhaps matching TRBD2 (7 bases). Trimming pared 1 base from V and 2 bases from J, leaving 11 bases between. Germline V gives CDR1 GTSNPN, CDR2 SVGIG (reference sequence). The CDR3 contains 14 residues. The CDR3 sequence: CAWSGGGGQETQYF. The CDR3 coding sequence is TGTGCCTGGAGTGGGGGGGGCGGACAAGAGACCCAGTACTTC. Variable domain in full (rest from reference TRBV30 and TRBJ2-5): SQTIHQWPATLVQPVGSPLSLECTVEGTSNPNLYWYRQAAGRGLQLLFYSVGIGQISSEVPQNLSASRPQDRQFILSSKKLLLSDSGFYLCAWSGGGGQETQYFGPGTRLLVL.

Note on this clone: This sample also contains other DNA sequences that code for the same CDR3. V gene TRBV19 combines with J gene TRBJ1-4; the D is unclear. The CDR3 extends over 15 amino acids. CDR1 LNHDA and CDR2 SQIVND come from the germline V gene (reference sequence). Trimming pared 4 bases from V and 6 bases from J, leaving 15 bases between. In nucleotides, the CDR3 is TGTGCCAGTAGTACCCACCCTGTACAAGATGAAAAACTGTTTTTT. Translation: CASSTHPVQDEKLFF.

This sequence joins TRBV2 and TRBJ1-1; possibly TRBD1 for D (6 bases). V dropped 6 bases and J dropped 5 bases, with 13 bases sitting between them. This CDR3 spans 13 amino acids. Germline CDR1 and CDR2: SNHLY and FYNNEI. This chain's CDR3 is CASSLTGQTEAFF. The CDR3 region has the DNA TGTGCCAGCAGCCTGACAGGACAAACTGAAGCTTTCTTT.

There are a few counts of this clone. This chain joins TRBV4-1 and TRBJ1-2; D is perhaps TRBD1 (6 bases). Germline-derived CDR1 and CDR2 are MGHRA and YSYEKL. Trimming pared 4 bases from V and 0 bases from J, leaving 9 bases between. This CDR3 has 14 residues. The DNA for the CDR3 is TGCGCCAGCAGCCCCCGGGACACTAACTATGGCTACACCTTC. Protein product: CASSPRDTNYGYTF.

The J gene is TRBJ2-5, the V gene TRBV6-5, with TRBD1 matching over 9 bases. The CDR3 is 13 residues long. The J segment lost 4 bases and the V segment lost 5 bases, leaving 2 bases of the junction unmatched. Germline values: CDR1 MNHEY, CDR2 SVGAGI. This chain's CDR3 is CASSQTGGETQYF. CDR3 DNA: TGTGCCAGCAGTCAGACAGGGGGAGAGACCCAGTACTTC.